The clone carrying this TCR beta chain was seen many times. The target antigen is unknown. Being one base from a much bigger clone, this may be a read error. This sample stems from a study of T cells in Graves' hyperthyroidism and ophthalmopathy. The overall study: Peripheral blood was acquired at first diagnosis, ahead of any therapy whatsoever.

The CDR3 has 14 amino acids. Looked up from germline, CDR1 is LGHDT and CDR2 is YNNKEL (reference sequence). Trimming took 1 base from V and 1 from J, leaving 6 bases between them. Study conclusions and caveats: Median prediction lead before ophthalmopathy onset was around 6.9 months with the model. In the blood, most expanded thyroid clonotypes above 0.001 appeared as well.

Amplification targeted TCR beta CDR3 regions from RNA transcripts. The primer set for the first-round RT-PCR of the TCR CDR3 was HTBI. TCRdb redid the calling of the multiplex PCR reads with MiXCR, one entry per CDR3 protein. Of 400,000 or so distinct CDR3 sequences listed, around 13% were seen once; the top ten hold less than 20%. The TCR was taken from a woman aged 25 to 39 with Graves' ophthalmopathy. J is TRBJ2-3 and V is TRBV3-1, with no clear D. Sequencing was carried out using blood. The CDR3 here is CASSQVKGTDTQYF. The CDR3 coding sequence is TGTGCCAGCAGCCAAGTAAAGGGCACAGATACGCAGTATTTT.